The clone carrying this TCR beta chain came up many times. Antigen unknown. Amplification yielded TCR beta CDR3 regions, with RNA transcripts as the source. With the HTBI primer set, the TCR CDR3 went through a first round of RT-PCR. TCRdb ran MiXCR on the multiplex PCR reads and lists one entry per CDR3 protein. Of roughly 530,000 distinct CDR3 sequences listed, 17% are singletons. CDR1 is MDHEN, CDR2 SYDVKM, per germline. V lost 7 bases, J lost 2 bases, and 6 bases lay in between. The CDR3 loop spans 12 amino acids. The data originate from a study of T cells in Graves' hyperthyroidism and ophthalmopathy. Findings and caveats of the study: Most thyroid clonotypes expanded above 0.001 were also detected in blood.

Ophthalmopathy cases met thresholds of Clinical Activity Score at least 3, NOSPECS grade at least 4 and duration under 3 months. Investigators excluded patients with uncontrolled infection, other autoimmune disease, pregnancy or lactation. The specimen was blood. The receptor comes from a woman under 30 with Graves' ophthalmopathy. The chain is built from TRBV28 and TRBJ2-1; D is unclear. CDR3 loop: CASTQAYNEQFF. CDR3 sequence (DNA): TGTGCCAGCACTCAGGCCTACAATGAGCAGTTCTTC.